The sequence of this T cell receptor beta chain was determined in a study of blood T cell repertoires in COVID-19. Study details: COVID-19 samples, acute and convalescent, were from the United States, Italy and Spain. PBMCs, B-cell-depleted T cells, or T cells were the source of the cDNA or gDNA that made up the material.

Under the authors' procedure: It was from reference gene primer amplification that nucleated cell counts were estimated. The protocol was immunoSEQ multiplex PCR, while the TCRdb copy is restricted to in-frame clones and leaves out a portion. That table supplies the V and J calls and clone size; D and trimming were determined from the DNA. Of under 200,000 clones detected, 83% appear once; the ten largest clones hold roughly 1.9%. The germline gives CDR1 SGHNT, CDR2 YENEEA. This CDR3 has 15 residues. V lost 4 bases, J lost 6 bases, and 8 bases stayed unmatched. The material sequenced was peripheral blood. This sequence was found in an elderly woman with acute or convalescent COVID-19. The chain has TRBV11-3 and TRBJ2-3; 9 nucleotides align to TRBD1. The CDR3 DNA sequence: TGTGCCAGCAGCTCTGGGACAGGGACATGGGATACGCAGTATTTT. As protein: CASSSGTGTWDTQYF.